One T cell receptor (beta chain) is described in this entry. What it binds is not known. The CDR3 extends over 15 amino acids. V lost 2 bases, J lost 2 bases, and 3 bases stayed unmatched. Germline V CDR1 and CDR2: SNHLY, FYNNEI. With random hexamers, reverse transcription was performed on about 0.5 to 1 ug of RNA. TCRdb re-derived calls from the immunoSEQ multiplex PCR reads in MiXCR, one entry per CDR3 protein. In the table there are roughly 60,000 distinct CDR3 sequences, about 92% of which are singletons. The record originates from a study of CD8 T cells in Susac syndrome. Whole-study results and caveats: The number of individuals included in the study's TCR sequencing and HLA analysis was acknowledged as relatively small.

In blood CD8+ and CD4+ T cells, TCR beta underwent sequencing. The origin of this receptor is a human donor in good health. This chain uses TRBV2 with TRBJ2-3; 8 bases are shared with TRBD2. The sequenced sample was CD8+ T cells from PBMCs. CDR3 protein: CASSELAGLTDTQYF. The CDR3 nucleotides read TGTGCCAGCAGTGAACTAGCGGGCCTCACAGATACGCAGTATTTT.